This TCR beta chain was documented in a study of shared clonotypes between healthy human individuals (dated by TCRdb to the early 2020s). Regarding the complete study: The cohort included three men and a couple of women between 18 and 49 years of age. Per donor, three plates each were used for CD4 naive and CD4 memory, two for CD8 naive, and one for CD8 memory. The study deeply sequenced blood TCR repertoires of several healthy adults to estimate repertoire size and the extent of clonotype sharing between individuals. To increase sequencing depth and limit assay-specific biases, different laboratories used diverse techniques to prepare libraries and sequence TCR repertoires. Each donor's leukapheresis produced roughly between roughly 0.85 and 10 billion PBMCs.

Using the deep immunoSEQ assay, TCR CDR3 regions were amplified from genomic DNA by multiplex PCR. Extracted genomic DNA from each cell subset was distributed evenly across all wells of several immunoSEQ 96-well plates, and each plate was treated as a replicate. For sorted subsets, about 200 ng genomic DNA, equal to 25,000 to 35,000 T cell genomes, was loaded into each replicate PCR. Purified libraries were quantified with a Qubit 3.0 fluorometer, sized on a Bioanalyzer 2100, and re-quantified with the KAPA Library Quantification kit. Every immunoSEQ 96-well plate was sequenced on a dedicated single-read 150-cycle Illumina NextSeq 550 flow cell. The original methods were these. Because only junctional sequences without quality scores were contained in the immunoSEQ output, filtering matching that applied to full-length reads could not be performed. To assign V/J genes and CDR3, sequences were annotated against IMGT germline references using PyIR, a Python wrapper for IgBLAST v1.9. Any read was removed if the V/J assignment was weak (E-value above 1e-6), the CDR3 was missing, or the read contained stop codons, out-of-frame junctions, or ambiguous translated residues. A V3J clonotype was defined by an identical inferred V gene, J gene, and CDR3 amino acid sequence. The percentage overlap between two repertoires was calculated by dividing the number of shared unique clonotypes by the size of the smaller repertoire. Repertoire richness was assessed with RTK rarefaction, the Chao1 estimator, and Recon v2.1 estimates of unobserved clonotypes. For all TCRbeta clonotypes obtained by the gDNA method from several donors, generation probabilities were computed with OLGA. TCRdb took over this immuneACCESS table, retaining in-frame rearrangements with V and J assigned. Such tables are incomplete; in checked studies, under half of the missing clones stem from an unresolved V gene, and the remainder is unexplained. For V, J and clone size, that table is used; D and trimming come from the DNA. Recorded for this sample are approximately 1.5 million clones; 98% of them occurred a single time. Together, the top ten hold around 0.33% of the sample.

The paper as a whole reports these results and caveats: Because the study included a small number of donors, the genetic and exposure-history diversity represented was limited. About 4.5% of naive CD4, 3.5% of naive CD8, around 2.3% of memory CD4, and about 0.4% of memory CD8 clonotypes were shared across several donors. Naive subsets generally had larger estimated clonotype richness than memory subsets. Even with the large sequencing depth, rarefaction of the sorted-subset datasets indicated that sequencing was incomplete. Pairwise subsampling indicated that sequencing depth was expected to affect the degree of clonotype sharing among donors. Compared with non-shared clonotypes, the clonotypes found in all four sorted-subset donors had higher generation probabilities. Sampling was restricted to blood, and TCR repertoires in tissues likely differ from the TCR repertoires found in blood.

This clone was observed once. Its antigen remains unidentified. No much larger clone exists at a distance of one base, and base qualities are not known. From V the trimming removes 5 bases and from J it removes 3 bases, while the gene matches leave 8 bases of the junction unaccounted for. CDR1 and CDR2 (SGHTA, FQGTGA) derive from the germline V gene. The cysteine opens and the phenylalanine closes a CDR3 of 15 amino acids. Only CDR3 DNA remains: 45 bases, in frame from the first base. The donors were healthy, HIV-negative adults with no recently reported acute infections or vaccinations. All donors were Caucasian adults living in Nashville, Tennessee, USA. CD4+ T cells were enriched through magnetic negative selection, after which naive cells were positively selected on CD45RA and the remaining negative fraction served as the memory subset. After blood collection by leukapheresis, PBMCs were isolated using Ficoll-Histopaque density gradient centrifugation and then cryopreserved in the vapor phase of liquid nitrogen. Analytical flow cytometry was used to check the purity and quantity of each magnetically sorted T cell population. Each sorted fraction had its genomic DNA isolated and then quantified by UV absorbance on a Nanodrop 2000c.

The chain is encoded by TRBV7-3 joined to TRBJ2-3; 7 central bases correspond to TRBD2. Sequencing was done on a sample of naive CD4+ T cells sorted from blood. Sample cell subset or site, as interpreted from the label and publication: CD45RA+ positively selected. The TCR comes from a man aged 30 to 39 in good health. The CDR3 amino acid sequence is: CASSPTGSGTDTQYF. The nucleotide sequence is TGTGCCAGCAGCCCAACAGGTAGCGGGACAGATACGCAGTATTTT.